These 2 T cell receptor beta chains originate from one sample sequenced in a study of T cells after yellow fever vaccination. TCRdb fed the 5' RACE reads into MiXCR, producing one record per CDR3 protein. Of 400,000 or so distinct CDR3 sequences in the sample, roughly 20% were seen once. Sequencing used PBMCs, obtained before the yellow fever booster vaccination. Source of these receptors: a young man who received the YFV17D yellow fever vaccine.

This clonotype has a handful of counts. The rearrangement uses TRBV12-3 or TRBV12-4 and TRBJ1-5; 7 bases are shared with TRBD1. The CDR3 is made up of 13 amino acids. After removal of 4 bases from V and 9 bases from J, the junction contained 6 bases not matched to a gene. This chain's CDR3 is CASSSTGSGPQHF. The CDR3 nucleotides read TGTGCCAGCAGTTCGACAGGGTCGGGGCCCCAGCATTTT.

The V gene is TRBV4-1, the J gene TRBJ1-1; D gene unclear. The germline CDR1 and CDR2 sequences are MGHRA and YSYEKL. V was clipped by 1 base and J by 0 bases, with 12 bases between them. This CDR3 contains 16 residues. The CDR3, as DNA: TGCGCCAGCAGCCAAGGGGTATCTGTTATGAACACTGAAGCTTTCTTT. It codes for CASSQGVSVMNTEAFF.